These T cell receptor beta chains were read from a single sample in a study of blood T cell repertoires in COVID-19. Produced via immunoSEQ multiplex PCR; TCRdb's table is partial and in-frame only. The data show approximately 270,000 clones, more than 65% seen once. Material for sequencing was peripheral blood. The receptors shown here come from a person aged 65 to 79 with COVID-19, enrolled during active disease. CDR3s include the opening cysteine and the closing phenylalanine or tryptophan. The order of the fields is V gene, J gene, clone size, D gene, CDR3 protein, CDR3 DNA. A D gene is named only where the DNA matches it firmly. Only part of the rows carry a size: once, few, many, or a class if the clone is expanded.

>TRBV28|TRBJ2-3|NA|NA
CASSLLDRTSTDTQYF
TGTGCCAGCAGTCTCCTCGACAGGACTAGCACAGATACGCAGTATTTT
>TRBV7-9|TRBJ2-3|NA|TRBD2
CASSRGAAGGQDTQYF
TGTGCCAGCAGCCGGGGGGCGGCGGGAGGTCAAGATACGCAGTATTTT
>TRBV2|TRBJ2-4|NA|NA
CASLKQGTAKNIQYF
TGTGCCAGCCTGAAGCAGGGGACAGCCAAAAACATTCAGTACTTC
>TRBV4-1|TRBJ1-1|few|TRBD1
CASSQVGQRNTEAFF
TGCGCCAGCAGCCAAGTGGGACAGAGAAACACTGAAGCTTTCTTT
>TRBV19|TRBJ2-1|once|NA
CASRIGNEQFF
TGTGCCAGTAGGATCGGGAATGAGCAGTTCTTC
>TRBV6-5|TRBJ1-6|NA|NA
CASAASRTVNSPLHF
TGTGCCAGCGCCGCCTCCCGGACAGTTAATTCACCCCTCCACTTT
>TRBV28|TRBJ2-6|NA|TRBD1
CASRTGGEGANVLTF
TGTGCCAGCAGGACAGGGGGCGAAGGGGCCAACGTCCTGACTTTC
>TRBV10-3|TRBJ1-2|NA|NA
CAISEPRGEINYGYTF
TGTGCCATCAGTGAGCCCCGGGGGGAAATTAACTATGGCTACACCTTC
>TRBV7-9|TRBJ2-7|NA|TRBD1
CASSLDRGQVGTYEQYF
TGTGCCAGCAGCTTAGACCGGGGACAGGTGGGAACCTACGAGCAGTACTTC
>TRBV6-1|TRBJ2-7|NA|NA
CASSETLDWRGEQYF
TGTGCCAGCAGTGAAACCCTGGACTGGAGAGGCGAGCAGTACTTC
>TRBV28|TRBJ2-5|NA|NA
CASSSDPRYQETQYF
TGTGCCAGCAGTTCTGACCCTAGGTACCAAGAGACCCAGTACTTC
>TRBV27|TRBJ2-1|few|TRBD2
CASSGTSGPDNEQFF
TGTGCCAGCAGCGGGACTAGCGGGCCAGACAATGAGCAGTTCTTC
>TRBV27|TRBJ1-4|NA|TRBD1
CASSAYRGGTNEKLFF
TGTGCCAGCAGTGCATACAGGGGTGGAACTAATGAAAAACTGTTTTTT
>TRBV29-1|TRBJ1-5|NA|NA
CSVIGEGFNQPQHF
TGCAGCGTTATAGGGGAAGGATTCAATCAGCCCCAGCATTTT
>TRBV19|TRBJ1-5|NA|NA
CASTQGPGQPQHF
TGTGCCAGTACTCAGGGCCCCGGGCAGCCCCAGCATTTT
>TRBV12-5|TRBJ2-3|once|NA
CASGLTSSSTDTQYF
TGTGCTAGTGGTTTAACAAGTTCTAGCACAGATACGCAGTATTTT
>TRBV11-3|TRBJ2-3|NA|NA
CASSLDRVITSTDTQYF
TGTGCCAGCAGCTTAGATCGGGTTATAACTAGCACAGATACGCAGTATTTT
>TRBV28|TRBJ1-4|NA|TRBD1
CASRGTGQGDEKLFF
TGTGCCAGCAGAGGTACGGGACAGGGTGATGAAAAACTGTTTTTT
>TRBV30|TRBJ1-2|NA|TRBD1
CAWSVEYRTGVGGVYGYTF
TGTGCCTGGAGTGTAGAGTACCGGACAGGGGTGGGCGGAGTGTATGGCTACACCTTC
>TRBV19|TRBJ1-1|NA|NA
CASSMGSGAFF
TGTGCCAGTAGTATGGGCTCGGGGGCTTTCTTT
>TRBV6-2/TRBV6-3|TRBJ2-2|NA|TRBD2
CASSSEERGGLAGVTGELFF
TGTGCCAGCAGCAGTGAGGAAAGGGGTGGACTAGCGGGAGTCACCGGGGAGCTGTTTTTT
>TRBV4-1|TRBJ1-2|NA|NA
CASSLDSTLNYGYTF
TGCGCCAGCAGCCTCGACAGTACGCTTAACTATGGCTACACCTTC
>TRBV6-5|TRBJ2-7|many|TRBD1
CASRGTGSSYEQYF
TGTGCCAGCAGGGGGACAGGGAGCTCCTACGAGCAGTACTTC
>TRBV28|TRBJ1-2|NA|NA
CASSSPRQGFYGYTF
TGTGCCAGCAGTTCACCCCGTCAGGGGTTTTATGGCTACACCTTC
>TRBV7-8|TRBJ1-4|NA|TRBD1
CASSFQGAATNEKLFF
TGTGCCAGCAGCTTTCAGGGGGCCGCAACTAATGAAAAACTGTTTTTT